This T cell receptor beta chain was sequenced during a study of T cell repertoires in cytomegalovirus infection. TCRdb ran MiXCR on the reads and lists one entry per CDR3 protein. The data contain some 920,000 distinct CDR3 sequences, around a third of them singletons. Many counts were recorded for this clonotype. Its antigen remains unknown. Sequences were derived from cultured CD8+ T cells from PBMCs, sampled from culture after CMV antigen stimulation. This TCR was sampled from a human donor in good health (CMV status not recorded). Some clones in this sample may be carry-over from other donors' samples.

The CDR3 DNA is TGTGCCAGCAGCTTAGGACTAGCGCCTAAGAATGAGCAGTTCTTC. Translating gives CASSLGLAPKNEQFF. This chain links TRBV7-6 with TRBJ2-1, with TRBD2 matching over 8 bases. CDR1 is SGHVS and CDR2 is FNYEAQ in the germline V gene. This CDR3 has 15 amino acids. V shed 1 base and J 7 bases; nucleotides not matched to a gene: 6.